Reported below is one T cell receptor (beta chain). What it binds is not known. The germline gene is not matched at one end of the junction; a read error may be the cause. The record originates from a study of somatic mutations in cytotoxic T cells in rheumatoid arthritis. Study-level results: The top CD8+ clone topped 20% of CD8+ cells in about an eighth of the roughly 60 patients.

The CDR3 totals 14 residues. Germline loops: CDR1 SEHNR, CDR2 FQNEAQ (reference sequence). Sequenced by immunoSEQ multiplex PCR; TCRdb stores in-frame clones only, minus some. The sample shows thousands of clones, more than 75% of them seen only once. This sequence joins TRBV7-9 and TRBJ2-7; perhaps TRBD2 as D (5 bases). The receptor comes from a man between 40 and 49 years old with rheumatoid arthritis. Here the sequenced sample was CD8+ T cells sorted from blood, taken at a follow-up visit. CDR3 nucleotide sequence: TGCGCCAGCAGCCAAGGACTCGACTCCTACGAGCAGTACTTC. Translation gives CASSQGLDSYEQYF. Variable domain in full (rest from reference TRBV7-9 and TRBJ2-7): DTGVSQNPRHKITKRGQNVTFRCDPISEHNRLYWYRQTLGQGPEFLTYFQNEAQLEKSRLLSDRFSAERPKGSFSTLEIQRTEQGDSAMYLCASSQGLDSYEQYFGPGTRLTVT.